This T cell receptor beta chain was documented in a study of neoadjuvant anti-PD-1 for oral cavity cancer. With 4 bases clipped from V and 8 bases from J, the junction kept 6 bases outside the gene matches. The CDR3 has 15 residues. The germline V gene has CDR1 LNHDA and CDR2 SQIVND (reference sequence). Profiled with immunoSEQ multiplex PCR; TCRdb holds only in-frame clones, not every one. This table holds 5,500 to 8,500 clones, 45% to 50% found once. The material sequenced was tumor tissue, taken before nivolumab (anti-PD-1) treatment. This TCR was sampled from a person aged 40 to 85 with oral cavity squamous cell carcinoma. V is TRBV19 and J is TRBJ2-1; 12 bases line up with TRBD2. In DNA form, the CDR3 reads TGTGCCAGTAGTACCCAAGGACTAGCGGGGCATGAGCAGTTCTTC. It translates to CASSTQGLAGHEQFF.